Each of the 26 T cell receptor beta chains below was sequenced from the same sample in a study of shared T cell receptors in the human thymus. Clones were sequenced by immunoSEQ multiplex PCR, and TCRdb holds only the in-frame ones, with some missing. Of about 400,000 clones listed, 95% are singletons. Sequencing was performed on thymocytes. The receptors were gathered from a human donor.

This rearrangement joins TRBV5-4 to TRBJ2-3; 8 positions agree with TRBD2. This CDR3 has 15 residues. V gave up 2 bases and J gave up 5 bases; unmatched junction bases: 7. Per germline, CDR1 SGHNT and CDR2 YYREEE (reference sequence). DNA of the CDR3: TGTGCCAGCAGCTTCTCGGGAGGGCCGATAGATACGCAGTATTTT. This sequence encodes CASSFSGGPIDTQYF.

The gene calls are TRBV6-1 and TRBJ2-1; unclear D gene. This CDR3 region has 15 residues. Trimming stripped 0 bases from V and 10 bases from J, with 16 bases between. Germline CDR1 MNHNS, CDR2 SASEGT. CDR3 loop: CASSEAHTNIFEQFF. CDR3 coding DNA: TGTGCCAGCAGTGAAGCTCATACCAACATATTCGAGCAGTTCTTC.

V gene TRBV27 combines with J gene TRBJ2-7; D gene uncertain. Trimming left V 6 bases short and J 5 bases short, with 17 bases between. The germline V gene has CDR1 MNHEY and CDR2 SMNVEV (reference sequence). The CDR3 loop spans 14 amino acids. CDR3 sequence (DNA): TGTGCCAGCAGCCCCGCGGCGGTCGAACACGAGCAGTACTTC. Translating gives CASSPAAVEHEQYF.

The CDR3 protein is CASSQASGQANEQFF. The CDR3 DNA follows: TGTGCCAGCAGCCAAGCTAGCGGCCAGGCCAATGAGCAGTTCTTC. This chain uses TRBV14 with TRBJ2-1; 7 bases align to TRBD2. J lost 6 bases, V lost 1 base, and 6 bases had no gene match. The V gene's germline CDR1 is SGHDN and CDR2 FVKESK. The CDR3 runs 15 residues. The whole variable domain, remainder taken from reference TRBV14 and TRBJ2-1, is EAGVTQFPSHSVIEKGQTVTLRCDPISGHDNLYWYRRVMGKEIKFLLHFVKESKQDESGMPNNRFLAERTGGTYSTLKVQPAELEDSGVYFCASSQASGQANEQFFGPGTRLTVL.

The V call is TRBV9, the J call TRBJ2-5, with 10 bases fitting TRBD1. Germline assignment: CDR1 SGDLS and CDR2 YYNGEE. The CDR3 has 15 residues. V dropped 4 bases and J dropped 5; count of bases not matched to a gene: 8. DNA of the CDR3: TGTGCCAGCAGCCCTCCCGGGACAGGGGACGAGACCCAGTACTTC. Its translation is CASSPPGTGDETQYF.

V and J are TRBV7-6 and TRBJ1-3; tentatively, D is TRBD1 (5 bases). The CDR3 loop spans 20 amino acids. V was pared by 1 base and J by 0 bases, with 22 bases between. Germline CDR1 SGHVS, CDR2 FNYEAQ. In nucleotides, the CDR3 is TGTGCCAGCAGCTTAGTGGCCGTGAACAGGAACCCCCCCTCTGGAAACACCATATATTTT. Amino acids: CASSLVAVNRNPPSGNTIYF. Full variable domain (remainder filled in from reference TRBV7-6 and TRBJ1-3): GAGVSQSPRYKVTKRGQDVALRCDPISGHVSLYWYRQALGQGPEFLTYFNYEAQQDKSGLPNDRFSAERPEGSISTLTIQRTEQRDSAMYRCASSLVAVNRNPPSGNTIYFGEGSWLTVV.

The chain links TRBV4-2 to TRBJ2-3, with D possibly TRBD2 on 7 matching bases. V lost 1 base to trimming and J lost 2 bases, with 25 bases between them. Germline V gene data show CDR1 as LGHNA and CDR2 as YNFKEQ. CDR3 length: 20 residues. The CDR3 DNA is TGTGCCAGCAGCCAAGTCGGGGGACTACGCGGTTGGGGGCTCACAGATACGCAGTATTTT. Translating it yields CASSQVGGLRGWGLTDTQYF.

V and J are TRBV4-1 and TRBJ1-5, with D maybe TRBD1 (6 bases). The CDR3 runs 15 residues. Germline CDR1 and CDR2: MGHRA and YSYEKL. V was pared by 6 bases and J by 0 bases, with 12 bases between. CDR3 sequence reads: CASSDGTPSNQPQHF. The CDR3 DNA sequence: TGCGCCAGCAGTGACGGGACACCTAGCAATCAGCCCCAGCATTTT.

The rearrangement links TRBV11-3 to TRBJ2-1, with D possibly matching TRBD1 (5 bases). Germline V lookup: CDR1 SGHNT, CDR2 YENEEA. The CDR3 covers 18 residues. With 3 bases removed from V and 0 bases from J, the gap between germline ends came to 18 bases. The CDR3, as DNA: TGTGCCAGCAGCTTTCTGTTCAGGGCGGATAGCTCCTACAATGAGCAGTTCTTC. Protein: CASSFLFRADSSYNEQFF.

The V call is TRBV28, the J call TRBJ2-2; perhaps TRBD2 as D (7 bases). There are 17 residues in the CDR3. Germline CDR1 and CDR2: MDHEN and SYDVKM. V gave up 4 bases and J gave up 6 bases, with 21 bases separating them. Here the CDR3 reads CASSSPPGGALSGELFF. For the CDR3, the DNA is TGTGCCAGCAGTTCTCCCCCGGGGGGCGCGTTATCCGGGGAGCTGTTTTTT.

The V call is TRBV10-3, the J call TRBJ1-5; unclear D gene. CDR1 and CDR2 from the germline V gene are ENHRY and SYGVKD. The V end was cut by 3 bases, the J end by 7 bases, with 13 bases between. The CDR3 length is 14 residues. CDR3: CAISDNPNGQPQHF. The DNA for the CDR3 is TGTGCCATCAGTGACAACCCGAACGGGCAGCCCCAGCATTTT.

Here the CDR3 reads CASTTSPGLAGGPGYNEQFF. CDR3 coding DNA: TGTGCCAGCACCACCTCCCCGGGACTAGCGGGAGGGCCGGGTTACAATGAGCAGTTCTTC. The chain has TRBV27 and TRBJ2-1, with 16 bases that match TRBD2. With V trimmed by 7 bases and J by 4 bases, 16 bases remained unmatched. CDR3 length: 20 residues. From germline, CDR1 is MNHEY and CDR2 SMNVEV (reference sequence).

The chain is built from TRBV5-6 and TRBJ2-7; 10 nucleotides line up with TRBD1. This CDR3 spans 18 amino acids. CDR1 and CDR2 (germline): SGHDT, YYEEEE. J gave up 3 bases and V 6 bases, and 18 bases lay outside the gene matches. The CDR3: CASTLVVGDRGYHYEQYF. DNA of the CDR3: TGTGCCAGCACCCTGGTTGTAGGGGACAGGGGTTACCACTACGAGCAGTACTTC.

The sample holds one count of this clone. The chain carries TRBV2 and TRBJ1-1; D is undetermined. The CDR3 is made up of 15 amino acids. The germline CDR1 and CDR2 sequences are SNHLY and FYNNEI. Between the trimmed V and J ends, which lost 2 bases and 1 base, there was a span of 11 bases. Written as DNA, the CDR3 is TGTGCCAGCAGTGAACCCCTCTCGGGGAACACTGAAGCTTTCTTT. Translating it yields CASSEPLSGNTEAFF.

The chain links TRBV5-6 to TRBJ1-2; TRBD1 matches 8 bases. Germline V gene lookup returns CDR1 SGHDT and CDR2 YYEEEE. With 2 bases clipped from V and 8 bases from J, the junction kept 8 bases outside the gene matches. The CDR3 loop spans 14 amino acids. This CDR3 reads CASSFRQGAGGYTF. Here the CDR3 DNA reads TGTGCCAGCAGCTTTAGGCAGGGGGCAGGGGGCTACACCTTC.

V usage is TRBV5-1 and J usage is TRBJ1-4; D ambiguous. CDR1 is SGHRS and CDR2 is YFSETQ in the germline V gene. Trimming took 1 base from V and 7 from J, leaving 23 bases between them. CDR3 size: 18 residues. The CDR3 nucleotides are TGCGCCAGCAGCTTGCCGCTGGGAGAGGGCGGTATACTTGAAAAACTGTTTTTT. Amino acid sequence: CASSLPLGEGGILEKLFF.

The chain combines TRBV10-1 with TRBJ2-5; D possibly corresponds to TRBD2 (6 bases). Germline V gene data show CDR1 as WNHNN and CDR2 as SYGVQD (reference sequence). The CDR3 contains 15 residues. Trimming took 6 bases from V and 5 from J, leaving 19 bases between them. CDR3 amino acids: CASRVNGGMGETQYF. The CDR3 nucleotides are TGCGCCAGCAGGGTCAATGGGGGGATGGGGGAGACCCAGTACTTC.

Points on this clone: At the DNA level, this CDR3 is encoded by other sequences in the same sample as well. CDR3 coding DNA: TGTGCCAGCAGTTCCGGGCTGAACACTGAAGCTTTCTTT. Its translation: CASSSGLNTEAFF. The J gene is TRBJ1-1, the V gene TRBV28; D gene unclear. V was clipped by 4 bases and J by 0 bases, with 6 bases between them. The germline V gene has CDR1 MDHEN and CDR2 SYDVKM. The CDR3 is made up of 13 amino acids.

The V gene is TRBV20-1, the J gene TRBJ2-1; unclear D gene. Trimming removed 8 bases at V and 6 bases at J, with 11 bases between. Germline values: CDR1 DFQATT, CDR2 SNEGSKA (reference sequence). The CDR3 is made up of 11 amino acids. The CDR3 here is CSLKRSNEQFF. The CDR3 DNA reads as TGCAGTTTAAAGAGAAGCAATGAGCAGTTCTTC.

The chain has TRBV28 and TRBJ1-4, with D possibly matching TRBD1 (6 bases). The CDR3 runs 16 residues. Trimming took 2 bases from V and 4 from J, leaving 14 bases between them. From germline, CDR1 is MDHEN and CDR2 SYDVKM. CDR3: CASSLGGAVGNEKLFF. The CDR3 nucleotides are TGTGCCAGCAGTTTAGGGGGGGCCGTCGGTAATGAAAAACTGTTTTTT.

This clone was observed a single time. J is TRBJ2-1 and V is TRBV5-1, with TRBD2 as a possible D gene (6 bases). Per germline, CDR1 SGHRS and CDR2 YFSETQ. V was cut by 1 base and J by 2 bases, with 10 bases left in between. This CDR3 is 15 amino acids long. CDR3 protein: CASSLRERPYNEQFF. Written as DNA, the CDR3 is TGCGCCAGCAGCTTGCGGGAGAGGCCCTACAATGAGCAGTTCTTC.

The chain is built from TRBV5-1 and TRBJ2-4, with 7 bases fitting TRBD2. The germline gives CDR1 SGHRS, CDR2 YFSETQ. CDR3 size: 17 residues. V shed 1 base and J 1 base; nucleotides not matched to a gene: 8. The chain's CDR3 is CASSLSLEGGAKNIQYF. The CDR3, as DNA: TGCGCCAGCAGCTTGAGTCTGGAGGGAGGGGCCAAAAACATTCAGTACTTC.

J is TRBJ2-1 and V is TRBV11-2; D ambiguous. This CDR3 has 12 amino acids. Trimming cost V 5 bases and J 8 bases, with 10 bases left between them. Germline-derived CDR1 and CDR2 are SGHAT and FQNNGV. The CDR3 protein is CASSLVVDEQFF. CDR3 in DNA: TGTGCCAGCAGCCTTGTGGTGGATGAGCAGTTCTTC. The full variable domain, rest sourced from reference TRBV11-2 and TRBJ2-1, is EAGVAQSPRYKIIEKRQSVAFWCNPISGHATLYWYQQILGQGPKLLIQFQNNGVVDDSQLPKDRFSAERLKGVDSTLKIQPAKLEDSAVYLCASSLVVDEQFFGPGTRLTVL.

V is TRBV19 and J is TRBJ1-5, with 9 bases aligning to TRBD1. Germline V gene sequence: CDR1 LNHDA, CDR2 SQIVND (reference sequence). V was pared by 5 bases and J by 7 bases, with 12 bases of the junction left unmatched. CDR3 length: 16 residues. In DNA, the CDR3 is TGTGCCAGTAGTCCTCCAACGGGACAGGGTCCACAGCCCCAGCATTTT. Translating it yields CASSPPTGQGPQPQHF.

Note on this clone: This likely comes from a read error, as the CDR3 has no conserved phenylalanine or tryptophan at its end. Because the CDR3's place on the DNA is in doubt, the DNA is left out and the CDR3 is given as listed by TCRdb. This rearrangement joins TRBV20-1 to TRBJ2-7; the table's TRBD2 call for D was not verified on the DNA. The CDR3 is 11 amino acids long, termini counted. CDR1 and CDR2 from the germline V gene are DFQATT and SNEGSKA (reference sequence). The CDR3 protein is CSANGDTSGPG.

The chain is built from TRBV27 and TRBJ2-5; D remains ambiguous. Trimming left V 8 bases short and J 0 bases short, with 4 bases between. The CDR3 contains 11 residues. Germline loops: CDR1 MNHEY, CDR2 SMNVEV (reference sequence). The CDR3 nucleotides read TGTGCCAGCCAGTACCAAGAGACCCAGTACTTC. This translates into CASQYQETQYF.